This T cell receptor beta chain was retrieved from a study of blood T cell repertoires in COVID-19 (dated by TCRdb to 2018 to 2020). For the wider study: Collaborator samples came from the United States, Italy and Spain and covered acute and convalescent phases of COVID-19. Where available, HLA class I and class II types were obtained from metadata supplied by the sample provider rather than from assay-based typing. A de-identified subject ID, COVID-19 status, age in years and sex were almost always included in the sample metadata. A freely available public database, intended as a resource for researchers studying the immune response to SARS-CoV-2, is where the repertoires were released. The prospective study material was composed of cDNA or gDNA derived from T cells, B-cell-depleted T cells, or PBMCs. Samples were obtained from the ongoing ImmuneRACE study (first 160 participants) and from about 1,300 subjects provided by 6 global collaborators. Subjects who had been exposed to COVID-19, were actively infected with it, or had recovered from it provided the deeply sampled blood TCRbeta repertoires that made up the dataset. What the research found in general, with its limitations: The quantity of clinical and demographic metadata differed by source and by participant and was supplied without curation.

This clone appeared a single time. The antigen it binds to is not known. No much larger clone exists at a distance of one base, and base qualities are not known. Based on the germline V gene (reference sequence), the CDR1 and CDR2 sequences are SEHNR and FQNEAQ. V and J are truncated by 2 bases and 7 bases respectively, leaving an intervening sequence of 14 bases. The CDR3 sequence holds 14 residues, the cysteine and phenylalanine included. Only CDR3 DNA remains: 42 bases, in frame from the first base. The immunoSEQ Assay, a bias-controlled multiplex PCR, was used to amplify TCRbeta CDR3 regions from genomic DNA. As for the original processing: The number of nucleated cells in each sample was estimated by amplification of reference gene primers within the assay. To quantify the absolute abundance of each unique TCRbeta CDR3 rearrangement, sequence reads were collapsed and filtered. For each sample, productive Simpson clonality was calculated by taking the square root of Simpson's diversity index across productive rearrangements. The table was pulled from immuneACCESS by TCRdb, which kept in-frame rearrangements only. Such tables lose some clones; where checked, under half of the loss comes from unresolved V genes, and the rest has no known cause. That table is the source of V, J and clone size, and D and trimming were worked out from the DNA. Counted in this sample were approximately 300,000 clones; about 89% of them appeared once. The top ten clones comprise about 5.7% of the sample.

In the prospective study, participants were roughly 18 to 100 years old, resided in about two dozen geographic areas of the United States, and were enrolled through a virtual design. In the prospective study, participants were assigned to cohorts based on the clinical history participants reported in a screening survey and a study questionnaire. Recovered participants in ImmuneRACE Cohort 3 were defined as having two consecutive negative NP/OP PCR tests, clearance from a healthcare professional, or resolution of symptoms. Mobile phlebotomists in the prospective study collected whole blood, serum and a nasopharyngeal or oropharyngeal swab from every participant. Additional blood draws and questionnaires over an approximately two-month period could optionally be provided by prospective study participants. Before DNA extraction, blood samples from the prospective study were shipped at room temperature or frozen.

The sequence was collected from a woman aged 25-40 years who had recovered from COVID-19. Recombination connected TRBV7-9 to TRBJ1-2, with TRBD1 as a weak D call on 5 bases. The sequencing input was PBMCs or T cells enriched from blood (not recorded which). DNA sequence: TGTGCCAGCAGCTTAACCCCTGACAGTTTTGGCTACACCTTC. This translates into CASSLTPDSFGYTF.